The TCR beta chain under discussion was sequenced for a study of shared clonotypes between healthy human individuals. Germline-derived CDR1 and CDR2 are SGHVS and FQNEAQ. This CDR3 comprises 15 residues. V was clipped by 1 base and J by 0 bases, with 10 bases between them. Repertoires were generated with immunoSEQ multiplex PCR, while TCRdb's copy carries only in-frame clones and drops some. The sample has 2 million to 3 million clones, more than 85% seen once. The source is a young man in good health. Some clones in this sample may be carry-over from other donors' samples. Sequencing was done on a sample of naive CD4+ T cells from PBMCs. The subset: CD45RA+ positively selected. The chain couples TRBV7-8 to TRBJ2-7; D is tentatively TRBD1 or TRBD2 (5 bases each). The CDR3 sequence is CASSLVTGTSYEQYF. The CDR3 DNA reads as TGTGCCAGCAGCTTAGTGACCGGGACCTCCTACGAGCAGTACTTC. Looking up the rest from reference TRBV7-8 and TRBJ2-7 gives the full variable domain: GAGVSQSPRYKVAKRGQDVALRCDPISGHVSLFWYQQALGQGPEFLTYFQNEAQLDKSGLPSDRFFAERPEGSVSTLKIQRTQQEDSAVYLCASSLVTGTSYEQYFGPGTRLTVT.